These 22 T cell receptor beta chains came from one sample sequenced in a study of shared clonotypes between healthy human individuals. Assay used: immunoSEQ multiplex PCR; TCRdb lists only in-frame clones, some missing. Of about 2.4 million clones in the sample, roughly 93% are singletons; the top ten hold 0.36%. Specimen: naive CD4+ T cells from PBMCs. As to subset: CD45RA+ positively selected. These receptors all stem from a man in his late teens or twenties in good health. Some clones in this sample may be carry-over from other donors' samples.

The V and J genes are TRBV19 and TRBJ2-3; D gene uncertain. This CDR3 is 14 amino acids long. Trimming took off 7 bases at V and 4 bases at J, with 15 bases between the two ends. Germline V CDR1 and CDR2: LNHDA, SQIVND (reference sequence). CDR3 coding DNA: TGTGCCAGTACATCAGCGCCCCAGCCAGATACGCAGTATTTT. It yields the protein CASTSAPQPDTQYF.

The chain links TRBV7-3 to TRBJ2-5; maybe TRBD1 (5 bases). The germline V gene encodes CDR1 SGHTA and CDR2 FQGTGA. Trimming removed 8 bases at V and 4 bases at J, with 14 bases between. The CDR3 sequence is 13 residues long. DNA for the CDR3: TGTGCCAGCGGGCAGGGTCTTGGAGAGACCCAGTACTTC. It translates to CASGQGLGETQYF.

The rearrangement links TRBV7-2 to TRBJ1-5; unclear D gene. Trimming shortened V by 2 bases and J by 0 bases, and 5 bases separated the two germline ends. CDR3 size: 14 residues. Per the germline V gene, CDR1 is SGHTA and CDR2 is FQGNSA. CDR3 nucleotides: TGTGCCAGCAGCTTAAAGGGTAGCAATCAGCCCCAGCATTTT. Residues: CASSLKGSNQPQHF. The full variable domain, its missing parts supplied by reference TRBV7-2 and TRBJ1-5, is GAGVSQSPSNKVTEKGKDVELRCDPISGHTALYWYRQSLGQGLEFLIYFQGNSAPDKSGLPSDRFSAERTGGSVSTLTIQRTQQEDSAVYLCASSLKGSNQPQHFGDGTRLSIL.

V usage is TRBV10-1 and J usage is TRBJ2-1; 9 nucleotides match TRBD1. This CDR3 comprises 14 residues. The V gene end was trimmed by 8 bases and the J gene end by 6 bases; junction bases not matched to a gene: 8. Germline CDR1 is WNHNN and CDR2 is SYGVQD (reference sequence). This CDR3 is CASATGQGFNEQFF. The CDR3 nucleotides read TGCGCCAGCGCGACGGGACAGGGATTCAATGAGCAGTTCTTC.

The gene calls are TRBV30 and TRBJ2-7; no clear D gene. V lost 0 bases and J 0 bases, leaving 9 bases between the germline ends. The CDR3 length is 14 residues. Germline V gene data show CDR1 as GTSNPN and CDR2 as SVGIG (reference sequence). The chain's CDR3 is CAWSVPVRSYEQYF. CDR3 coding DNA: TGTGCCTGGAGTGTACCGGTGCGCTCCTACGAGCAGTACTTC.

Concerning this clone: In the same sample, other DNA sequences code for this CDR3. Written as DNA, the CDR3 is TGTGCCAGCAGCCTCGGGGCAGGAGAGACCCAGTACTTC. Its translation is CASSLGAGETQYF. The rearrangement joins TRBV7-3 to TRBJ2-5, with D perhaps given as TRBD1 or TRBD2 (5 bases each). The germline CDR1 and CDR2 sequences are SGHTA and FQGTGA. The V and J ends lost 5 bases and 4 bases respectively, with 11 bases between them. CDR3 length equals 13 residues.

CDR3: CASSSFRAGDTQYF. The DNA for the CDR3 is TGTGCCAGCAGTTCTTTCCGGGCAGGGGATACGCAGTATTTT. This chain links TRBV27 with TRBJ2-3; TRBD1 might be the D (5 bases). Germline CDR1 reads MNHEY; CDR2 reads SMNVEV (reference sequence). V was pared by 4 bases and J by 6 bases, with 14 bases between. The CDR3 has 14 residues.

The rearrangement uses TRBV2 and TRBJ2-3; 12 positions agree with TRBD2. CDR1 SNHLY and CDR2 FYNNEI come from the germline V gene. V was pared by 8 bases and J by 2 bases, with 2 bases of the junction left unmatched. The CDR3 consists of 14 residues. CDR3: CASGLAGYTDTQYF. The CDR3 DNA is TGTGCCAGCGGACTAGCGGGATACACAGATACGCAGTATTTT.

The rearrangement uses TRBV29-1 and TRBJ2-7, with 11 bases that match TRBD1. Trimming removed 1 base from V and 5 bases from J; junction bases left unmatched: 7. CDR1 is SQVTM, CDR2 ANQGSEA, per germline. The CDR3 runs to 15 residues. CDR3 region: CSVEGRRTGGNEQYF. CDR3 sequence (DNA): TGCAGCGTTGAAGGGCGAAGGACAGGGGGCAACGAGCAGTACTTC.

The chain links TRBV7-9 to TRBJ1-1; no firm D call. Trimming removed 3 bases from V and 11 bases from J, with 10 bases in between. CDR3 length: 11 residues. Germline CDR1 reads SEHNR; CDR2 reads FQNEAQ (reference sequence). In DNA, the CDR3 is TGTGCCAGCAGCTTCATGGAGGACGCTTTCTTT. Protein: CASSFMEDAFF.

The gene calls are TRBV28 and TRBJ1-2, with D possibly matching TRBD1 (6 bases). V was cut by 4 bases and J by 8 bases, with 17 bases left in between. This CDR3 region has 14 residues. Germline assignment: CDR1 MDHEN and CDR2 SYDVKM. The CDR3 nucleotides are TGTGCCAGCAGTTCTCAAACAGGGACTTGGGGCTACACCTTC. This translates into CASSSQTGTWGYTF.

This clone was observed a single time. The CDR3 nucleotides read TGTGCCAGCAGCTTAGAACGCCGGTTGGGGGACAATTCAGTTGATGAGCAGTTCTTC. This gives the protein CASSLERRLGDNSVDEQFF. V and J are TRBV11-2 and TRBJ2-1; D is possibly TRBD1 (6 bases). The CDR3 consists of 19 residues. Trimming left V 0 bases short and J 8 bases short, with 26 bases between. CDR1 and CDR2 from the germline V gene are SGHAT and FQNNGV.

This chain uses TRBV4-2 with TRBJ2-1; D ambiguous. Deletions cut 0 bases from V and 10 bases from J, with 10 bases between. This CDR3 is built from 13 residues. Germline CDR1 reads LGHNA; CDR2 reads YNFKEQ. CDR3 nucleotides: TGTGCCAGCAGCCAAGATAAGGCTGGCGAGCAGTTCTTC. Translation gives CASSQDKAGEQFF.

The rearrangement uses TRBV18 and TRBJ2-1; D unclear. The CDR3 length is 13 residues. CDR1 and CDR2 (germline): KGHSH, LQKENI. V was clipped by 2 bases and J by 1 base, with 3 bases between them. CDR3 DNA sequence: TGTGCCAGCTCACCAGCGTCCTACAATGAGCAGTTCTTC. It translates to CASSPASYNEQFF.

In nucleotides, the CDR3 is TGTGCCAGCAGACTAGCCCCGGTCACAGATACGCAGTATTTT. Translated, it gives CASRLAPVTDTQYF. The chain couples TRBV6-6 to TRBJ2-3; D is possibly TRBD2 (6 bases). Germline lookup yields CDR1 MNHNY and CDR2 SVGAGI (reference sequence). The CDR3 length is 14 residues. V shed 6 bases and J shed 2 bases, with 12 bases lying between them.

This sequence joins TRBV6-5 and TRBJ2-1; 8 bases align to TRBD1. The junction had 6 bases not matched to a gene; V was cut back by 10 bases and J by 1 base. This CDR3 spans 14 amino acids. Germline CDR1 and CDR2: MNHEY and SVGAGI. The CDR3 protein is CATRQGRSYNEQFF. The CDR3 DNA reads as TGTGCCACCCGACAGGGGAGGTCCTACAATGAGCAGTTCTTC.

The chain is built from TRBV7-2 and TRBJ1-1; D is uncertain. Germline assignment: CDR1 SGHTA and CDR2 FQGNSA. Deletions cut 3 bases from V and 7 bases from J, with 15 bases between. The CDR3 has 14 residues. The DNA of the CDR3 is TGTGCCAGCAGCTTCCAAGGTGGCAGGCTTGAAGCTTTCTTT. Protein sequence: CASSFQGGRLEAFF.

The gene calls are TRBV7-3 and TRBJ2-1; TRBD2 aligns across 10 bases. Germline CDR1 reads SGHTA; CDR2 reads FQGTGA. V was clipped by 5 bases and J by 7 bases; unmatched bases: 14. The CDR3 is 17 amino acids. CDR3 nucleotides: TGTGCCAGCAGCGCCACCGGGACTAGCGCCTACAATAATGAGCAGTTCTTC. It specifies CASSATGTSAYNNEQFF.

The V gene is TRBV5-8, the J gene TRBJ1-2; D unresolved. Trimming removed 0 bases at V and 4 bases at J, with 7 bases between. Germline values: CDR1 SGHTS, CDR2 YDEGEE. The CDR3 runs 13 residues. The CDR3 loop reads CASSLGPAYGYTF. CDR3 DNA sequence: TGTGCCAGCAGCTTGGGACCGGCCTATGGCTACACCTTC.

This sequence joins TRBV19 and TRBJ1-2, with 7 bases lining up with TRBD1. This CDR3 has 14 residues. The germline V gene encodes CDR1 LNHDA and CDR2 SQIVND (reference sequence). V was clipped by 4 bases and J by 4 bases; unmatched bases: 6. CDR3 protein: CASSTSDRIYGYTF. Written as DNA, the CDR3 is TGTGCCAGTAGTACGTCGGACAGGATCTATGGCTACACCTTC.

The rearrangement uses TRBV27 and TRBJ2-7; tentatively, D is TRBD1 (5 bases). Germline CDR1 MNHEY, CDR2 SMNVEV (reference sequence). V gave up 6 bases and J gave up 2 bases, with 17 bases separating them. This CDR3 region has 15 residues. CDR3 region: CASRSTTVSTYEQYF. CDR3 bases: TGTGCCAGCAGATCGACGACAGTTTCTACCTACGAGCAGTACTTC.

The chain has TRBV30 and TRBJ2-3, with D perhaps TRBD2 (5 bases). The germline V gene has CDR1 GTSNPN and CDR2 SVGIG (reference sequence). Trimming left V 8 bases short and J 5 bases short, with 11 bases between. The CDR3 consists of 11 residues. In nucleotides, the CDR3 is TGTGCCGCCCGGGGTGAAGATACGCAGTATTTT. It translates to CAARGEDTQYF.